This T cell receptor (beta chain) was found in a study of blood T cell repertoires in COVID-19. Overall study: Researchers got acute and convalescent COVID-19 samples from the United States, Italy and Spain. PBMCs, B-cell-depleted T cells, or T cells provided the cDNA or gDNA that made up the material.

This clone has more than one count but fewer than ten. Per the original methods: Amplification of reference gene primers provided the estimated nucleated cell counts. TCRdb keeps only in-frame clones here, not all; method: immunoSEQ multiplex PCR. The V and J calls and the clone size are those of that table, but D and trimming were determined from the DNA. The sample carries about 200,000 clones, roughly nine tenths recorded once. While infection was still active, Seattle patients were enrolled and then followed longitudinally. The CDR3 spans 15 residues. The J segment lost 3 bases and the V segment lost 4 bases, leaving 4 bases of the junction unmatched. Germline loops: CDR1 SGHDN, CDR2 FVKESK.

Specimen: peripheral blood. The receptor's source is a woman aged 45-60 years with COVID-19, enrolled during active disease. The chain uses TRBV14 and TRBJ2-7; 12 bases agree with TRBD2. CDR3 coding DNA: TGTGCCAGCAGCCCCAGACTAGCGGGGGACTACGAGCAGTACTTC. Translated, it gives CASSPRLAGDYEQYF.